The rows below give T cell receptor beta chains drawn from one sample of a study of graft-versus-host responses after intestinal transplantation. Assay: immunoSEQ multiplex PCR; the TCRdb copy retains only in-frame clones and omits some. The sample lists around 13,000 clones, 74% seen once, with 7.2% in the top ten. The material sequenced was ileum tissue, taken 16 days after intestinal transplant. These TCRs come from a human patient who received an intestinal transplant, so some T cells may come from the graft donor. The CDR3 runs from the conserved cysteine through the conserved F or W. D genes are given only for firm matches. A clone size is listed for some rows: how often the clone was seen (once, few, many), or a class if it is expanded.

>-|TRBV30|TRBD2|TRBJ2-1
CAWSTTGTSVRTYNEQFF
TGTGCCTGGAGTACAACCGGGACTAGCGTTAGGACCTACAATGAGCAGTTCTTC
>-|TRBV14|-|TRBJ1-2
CASSQEQGYYGYTF
TGTGCCAGCAGCCAAGAGCAGGGGTACTATGGCTACACCTTC
>once|TRBV28|-|TRBJ1-1
CASTTLTGLNTEAFF
TGTGCCAGCACTACCTTGACAGGATTGAACACTGAAGCTTTCTTT
>-|TRBV5-1|-|TRBJ1-5
CASSLAGGGNQPQHF
TGCGCCAGCAGCTTGGCCGGGGGGGGCAATCAGCCCCAGCATTTT
>-|TRBV10-3|-|TRBJ1-3
CAISDTGPSGNTIYF
TGTGCCATCAGTGATACAGGGCCTTCTGGAAACACCATATATTTT
>-|TRBV4-3|TRBD1|TRBJ2-7
CASSHSGGSYEQYF
TGCGCCAGCAGCCATTCAGGGGGCTCCTACGAGCAGTACTTC
>-|TRBV6-6|TRBD2|TRBJ2-7
CASSVSGGSSYEQYF
TGTGCCAGCAGCGTTAGCGGGGGGAGCTCCTACGAGCAGTACTTC
>-|TRBV5-1|TRBD2|TRBJ2-1
CASRLPPWSGTKYNEQFF
TGCGCCAGCAGATTGCCCCCTTGGTCGGGGACTAAGTACAATGAGCAGTTCTTC
>once|TRBV19|-|TRBJ2-7
CASSTGVAYEQYF
TGTGCCAGTAGTACGGGGGTGGCCTACGAGCAGTACTTC
>few|TRBV27|-|TRBJ2-7
CASSSIPGLAYGQYF
TGTGCCAGCAGTTCCATCCCGGGATTGGCCTACGGGCAGTACTTC
>once|TRBV2|-|TRBJ2-2
CASSVQGIRAGELFF
TGTGCCAGCAGCGTACAGGGTATTAGAGCCGGGGAGCTGTTTTTT
>-|TRBV7-9|TRBD1|TRBJ1-6
CASSSTGYNSPLHF
TGTGCCAGCAGCTCGACAGGGTATAATTCACCCCTCCACTTT
>-|TRBV4-2|TRBD1|TRBJ1-2
CASTGGPSYGYTF
TGTGCCAGCACAGGGGGTCCCTCCTATGGCTACACCTTC
>-|TRBV28|TRBD1|TRBJ2-5
CASGHWDRGKGRQETQYF
TGTGCCAGCGGGCATTGGGACAGGGGAAAGGGGAGGCAAGAGACCCAGTACTTC
>few|TRBV7-6|TRBD2|TRBJ2-1
CASSFSPGLAGVAYNEQFF
TGTGCCAGCAGCTTTTCTCCAGGACTAGCGGGGGTTGCCTACAATGAGCAGTTCTTC
>-|TRBV5-5|-|TRBJ1-4
CASRLQGGGEKLFF
TGTGCCAGCAGGCTACAGGGCGGCGGTGAAAAACTGTTTTTT
>few|TRBV25-1|-|TRBJ1-3
CASSAGNTIYF
TGTGCCAGCTCTGCTGGAAACACCATATATTTT
>-|TRBV7-7|-|TRBJ1-2
CASSRGQFNYGYTF
TGTGCCAGCAGCAGAGGACAGTTCAACTATGGCTACACCTTC
>-|TRBV7-9|-|TRBJ1-2
CASSLAAERIRNYGYTF
TGTGCCAGCAGCTTAGCGGCGGAGAGGATTCGTAACTATGGCTACACCTTC
>-|TRBV11-2|-|TRBJ2-7
CASRSDSHQPYEQYF
TGTGCCAGCAGGTCTGACAGCCATCAGCCCTACGAGCAGTACTTC
>-|TRBV7-9|-|TRBJ2-7
CASSLGDSYEQYF
TGTGCCAGCAGCTTAGGAGACAGCTACGAGCAGTACTTC
>-|TRBV20-1|-|TRBJ2-5
CSASKGETQYF
TGCAGTGCTAGTAAGGGGGAGACCCAGTACTTC
>-|TRBV7-9|-|TRBJ2-7
CASSPPQGYEQYF
TGTGCCAGTTCCCCCCCCCAGGGGTACGAGCAGTACTTC
>-|TRBV5-1|TRBD1|TRBJ2-7
CASSLGQGMAAYEQYF
TGCGCCAGCAGCTTGGGACAGGGGATGGCTGCATACGAGCAGTACTTC
>medium-sized|TRBV4-3|-|TRBJ1-2
CASSHSWGTYGYTF
TGCGCCAGCAGCCACAGCTGGGGCACCTATGGCTACACCTTC
>-|TRBV6-5|TRBD1|TRBJ1-2
CASRRDRGANYGYTF
TGTGCCAGCAGGAGGGACAGGGGAGCTAACTATGGCTACACCTTC
>-|TRBV25-1|TRBD2|TRBJ2-3
CASSGRTSGNSDTQYF
TGTGCCAGCAGTGGCAGGACTAGCGGGAATTCAGATACGCAGTATTTT
>few|TRBV4-1|TRBD2|TRBJ2-5
CASSPAGALETQYF
TGCGCCAGCAGCCCAGCGGGAGCTTTGGAGACCCAGTACTTC
>few|TRBV4-1|-|TRBJ2-3
CASSHQVRPDTQYF
TGCGCCAGCAGCCACCAGGTTAGACCCGATACGCAGTATTTT
>-|TRBV7-9|-|TRBJ1-1
CASSLQNTEAFF
TGTGCCAGCAGCTTACAGAACACTGAAGCTTTCTTT
>-|TRBV9|-|TRBJ1-2
CASSGDPAGNYGYTF
TGTGCCAGCAGCGGGGATCCAGCGGGTAACTATGGCTACACCTTC
>once|TRBV6-6|-|TRBJ1-2
CASSFTTGSANYGYTF
TGTGCCAGCAGTTTTACCACAGGATCCGCTAACTATGGCTACACCTTC
>-|TRBV10-2|-|TRBJ2-7
CASSGLVTSYEQYF
TGCGCCAGCAGTGGACTAGTCACTTCCTACGAGCAGTACTTC
>-|TRBV7-6|TRBD2|TRBJ2-7
CASSLTHPGLAGVVPYEQYF
TGTGCCAGCAGCTTAACTCATCCGGGACTAGCGGGAGTGGTCCCCTACGAGCAGTACTTC
>few|TRBV4-1|TRBD2|TRBJ2-3
CASSQVGGSGDTQYF
TGCGCCAGCAGCCAAGTCGGCGGGAGTGGAGATACGCAGTATTTT
>-|TRBV7-9|-|TRBJ2-7
CASSPTGGEWYEQYF
TGTGCCAGCAGCCCCACGGGGGGCGAATGGTACGAGCAGTACTTC
>-|TRBV28|-|TRBJ1-1
CASRSVNTEAFF
TGTGCCAGCAGGAGCGTGAACACTGAAGCTTTCTTT
>once|TRBV9|-|TRBJ2-7
CASSVGATYEQYF
TGTGCCAGCAGCGTAGGCGCTACCTACGAGCAGTACTTC
>-|TRBV4-3|-|TRBJ1-1
CASSQDGPGQYTEAFF
TGCGCCAGCAGCCAAGACGGGCCGGGACAATACACTGAAGCTTTCTTT
>-|TRBV18|-|TRBJ1-2
CASSPGENYGYTF
TGTGCCAGCTCACCCGGGGAGAACTATGGCTACACCTTC
>few|TRBV6-6|TRBD1|TRBJ1-2
CASSMTGTGNYGYTF
TGTGCCAGCAGTATGACCGGGACAGGGAACTATGGCTACACCTTC
>-|TRBV19|-|TRBJ2-1
CASSMSSATYNEQFF
TGTGCCAGTAGTATGTCTAGCGCAACCTACAATGAGCAGTTCTTC
>-|TRBV7-9|TRBD2|TRBJ2-1
CASSAPWAGLAIYEQFF
TGTGCCAGCAGCGCGCCTTGGGCGGGACTAGCAATATATGAGCAGTTCTTC
>-|TRBV19|TRBD1|TRBJ1-1
CASSPGQANTEAFF
TGTGCCAGTAGTCCGGGACAGGCGAACACTGAAGCTTTCTTT
>once|TRBV2|TRBD2|TRBJ2-7
CASNQGGSPSYEQYF
TGTGCCAGTAACCAGGGCGGGAGCCCCTCCTACGAGCAGTACTTC